These 24 T cell receptor beta chains were all obtained from the same sample, sequenced in a study of chemoradiotherapy in HPV16-positive cancers. TCRdb's table, derived via immunoSEQ multiplex PCR, lists solely in-frame clones and lacks some. The sample lists around 6,000 clones, around 87% occurring once. The sample was tumor tissue, taken from a patient who underwent chemoradiotherapy. These receptor sequences come from a human donor with HPV-associated anogenital cancer.

The rearrangement joins TRBV6-6 to TRBJ1-4; TRBD1 agrees at 7 bases. The CDR3 extends over 15 amino acids. V gave up 0 bases and J gave up 4 bases; unmatched junction bases: 2. Germline assignment: CDR1 MNHNY and CDR2 SVGAGI (reference sequence). CDR3 loop: CASSYSGQLNEKLFF. The CDR3 nucleotides read TGTGCCAGCAGTTACTCGGGACAGCTTAATGAAAAACTGTTTTTT.

The chain employs TRBV29-1 and TRBJ2-4, with a tentative D call TRBD2 (5 bases). Germline CDR1 and CDR2: SQVTM and ANQGSEA. Trimming removed 5 bases from V and 7 bases from J, with 18 bases in between. The CDR3 is 14 amino acids. CDR3 residues: CSVSNGLKQNIQYF. CDR3 in DNA: TGCAGCGTTAGTAACGGACTTAAGCAGAACATTCAGTACTTC.

V gene TRBV9 combines with J gene TRBJ1-2; D may be TRBD1 (5 bases). V was shortened by 4 bases and J by 8 bases, with 18 bases between the two germline ends. Germline CDR1 and CDR2: SGDLS and YYNGEE. The CDR3 is 14 amino acids. The CDR3 here is CASSPEGGAGGYTF. The CDR3 bases are TGTGCCAGCAGCCCGGAAGGAGGGGCCGGGGGCTACACCTTC.

This clone has only one observation. This chain links TRBV30 with TRBJ2-3, with D unresolved. Germline V lookup: CDR1 GTSNPN, CDR2 SVGIG (reference sequence). This CDR3 is built from 13 residues. The V end lost 4 bases, the J end lost 2 bases, and 10 bases lay between the germline ends. The CDR3 protein is CAWNALPTDTQYF. The CDR3 nucleotides read TGTGCCTGGAACGCGCTCCCCACAGATACGCAGTATTTT.

V usage is TRBV4-2 and J usage is TRBJ2-3, with 8 bases fitting TRBD2. CDR1 LGHNA and CDR2 YNFKEQ come from the germline V gene. The CDR3 covers 17 residues. After removal of 1 base from V and 4 bases from J, the junction contained 10 bases not matched to a gene. CDR3 in DNA: TGTGCCAGCAGCCAAGCGGGCCCCGGGAGGGGAGCAGATACGCAGTATTTT. It yields the protein CASSQAGPGRGADTQYF.

CDR3 amino acids: CASSVNPGLQETQYF. The CDR3 DNA reads TGTGCCAGCAGCGTTAATCCGGGACTACAAGAGACCCAGTACTTC. The rearrangement joins TRBV9 to TRBJ2-5; 7 positions agree with TRBD2. Germline CDR1 and CDR2: SGDLS and YYNGEE. Trimming removed 2 bases from V and 2 bases from J; junction bases left unmatched: 6. The CDR3 spans 15 residues.

J is TRBJ1-1 and V is TRBV7-9, with a possible D match to TRBD1 (5 bases). CDR3 length: 13 residues. V lost 5 bases to trimming and J lost 5 bases, with 12 bases between them. From germline, CDR1 is SEHNR and CDR2 FQNEAQ (reference sequence). The CDR3 DNA reads TGTGCCAGCAGCGACCCCTGGGGGACTGAAGCTTTCTTT. Translating gives CASSDPWGTEAFF.

The chain combines TRBV7-8 with TRBJ2-3; D uncertain. The CDR3 covers 12 residues. Per germline, CDR1 SGHVS and CDR2 FQNEAQ. Trimming took 2 bases from V and 6 from J, leaving 6 bases between them. The CDR3 loop reads CASSLLSDTQYF. In nucleotides, the CDR3 is TGTGCCAGCAGCTTACTTTCGGATACGCAGTATTTT. Full variable domain (missing parts from reference TRBV7-8 and TRBJ2-3): GAGVSQSPRYKVAKRGQDVALRCDPISGHVSLFWYQQALGQGPEFLTYFQNEAQLDKSGLPSDRFFAERPEGSVSTLKIQRTQQEDSAVYLCASSLLSDTQYFGPGTRLTVL.

The chain combines TRBV19 with TRBJ1-2, with D maybe TRBD1 (5 bases). V was clipped by 2 bases and J by 5 bases, with 12 bases between them. The CDR3 is 14 amino acids. The germline V gene has CDR1 LNHDA and CDR2 SQIVND (reference sequence). CDR3 region: CASSIIRPGYGYTF. As DNA, the CDR3 is TGTGCCAGTAGTATAATCCGGCCAGGGTATGGCTACACCTTC. Full variable domain (outside the CDR3, taken from reference TRBV19 and TRBJ1-2): DGGITQSPKYLFRKEGQNVTLSCEQNLNHDAMYWYRQDPGQGLRLIYYSQIVNDFQKGDIAEGYSVSREKKESFPLTVTSAQKNPTAFYLCASSIIRPGYGYTFGSGTRLTVV.

The chain carries TRBV6-5 and TRBJ2-2; maybe TRBD1 (7 bases). V lost 5 bases to trimming and J lost 6 bases, with 13 bases between them. CDR1 and CDR2 (germline): MNHEY, SVGAGI. This CDR3 comprises 14 residues. The CDR3, as DNA: TGTGCCAGCAGTCACACAGGGGAGGCCGGGGAGCTGTTTTTT. Protein product: CASSHTGEAGELFF.

This clone came up once. V usage is TRBV6-4 and J usage is TRBJ2-3, with 8 bases aligning to TRBD2. J was trimmed by 4 bases and V by 4 bases; bases with no gene match: 7. CDR1 is MRHNA, CDR2 SNTAGT, per germline. The CDR3 has 15 amino acids. CDR3 in amino acids: CASSVSAGDSDTQYF. The CDR3 nucleotides are TGTGCCAGCAGTGTTTCAGCGGGAGATTCAGATACGCAGTATTTT.

The chain couples TRBV18 to TRBJ1-2; possibly TRBD1 for D (6 bases). Germline CDR1 is KGHSH and CDR2 is LQKENI. CDR3 length: 15 residues. V dropped 3 bases and J dropped 3 bases, with 14 bases sitting between them. The CDR3 sequence: CASSPTGAGDYGYTF. The CDR3 DNA reads TGTGCCAGCTCACCGACAGGCGCCGGGGACTATGGCTACACCTTC.

The genes are TRBV21-1 and TRBJ1-5. TRBV21-1 is a listed pseudogene. The CDR3 runs 12 residues. The CDR3 sequence: CASSKGRGHQHF. The CDR3 DNA is TGTGCCAGCAGCAAAGGGCGGGGGCACCAGCATTTT.

The CDR3 spells CASSLQANTGELFF. As DNA, the CDR3 is TGCGCCAGCAGCTTACAGGCAAACACCGGGGAGCTGTTTTTT. The rearrangement links TRBV4-1 to TRBJ2-2; TRBD1 is a possible D gene (5 bases). V lost 5 bases to trimming and J lost 2 bases, with 9 bases between them. Germline V gene sequence: CDR1 MGHRA, CDR2 YSYEKL. This CDR3 has 14 residues.

The rearrangement links TRBV13 to TRBJ1-2; D possibly corresponds to TRBD1 (5 bases). The CDR3 is 15 residues long. V dropped 5 bases and J dropped 1 base, with 14 bases sitting between them. CDR1 and CDR2 (germline): PRHDT, FYEKMQ (reference sequence). The CDR3 loop reads CASSHSGGGNYGYTF. The CDR3 DNA reads TGTGCCAGCAGCCACTCAGGTGGGGGTAACTATGGCTACACCTTC.

The rearrangement joins TRBV5-1 to TRBJ2-3; D gene unclear. The CDR3 is made up of 15 amino acids. Trimming shortened V by 2 bases and J by 0 bases, and 10 bases separated the two germline ends. Germline CDR1 SGHRS, CDR2 YFSETQ. The CDR3 DNA reads TGCGCCAGCAGCTTTGGAGTTATAAGCACAGATACGCAGTATTTT. Its protein is CASSFGVISTDTQYF.

This chain uses TRBV2 with TRBJ2-3; 9 bases agree with TRBD2. V trimming: 3 bases; J trimming: 2 bases; junction bases outside the gene matches: 6. CDR1 is SNHLY, CDR2 FYNNEI, per germline. This CDR3 has 16 amino acids. The DNA of the CDR3 is TGTGCCAGCAGTGAGGCTAGCGGGACGAACACAGATACGCAGTATTTT. Protein: CASSEASGTNTDTQYF.

This chain connects TRBV11-3 to TRBJ2-1; 8 nucleotides align to TRBD2. The J segment lost 7 bases and the V segment lost 3 bases, leaving 11 bases of the junction unmatched. The CDR3 totals 16 residues. CDR1 SGHNT and CDR2 YENEEA come from the germline V gene. The CDR3 nucleotides are TGTGCCAGCAGCTTTCCATGGGGTAGCGGGGTTAATGAGCAGTTCTTC. Protein sequence: CASSFPWGSGVNEQFF.

The V and J genes are TRBV7-6 and TRBJ2-3, with D possibly TRBD2 on 6 matching bases. V was cut by 2 bases and J by 7 bases, with 16 bases left in between. Germline V gene data show CDR1 as SGHVS and CDR2 as FNYEAQ. The CDR3 is 15 residues long. The CDR3 sequence is CASSLSGQAGHTQYF. The CDR3 nucleotides read TGTGCCAGCAGCTTATCCGGGCAGGCGGGACATACGCAGTATTTT.

The V and J genes are TRBV14 and TRBJ2-1; D call uncertain. This CDR3 spans 16 amino acids. CDR1 and CDR2 from the germline V gene are SGHDN and FVKESK. The V end lost 1 base, the J end lost 0 bases, and 10 bases lay between the germline ends. CDR3 residues: CASSQGQTTSYNEQFF. The DNA for the CDR3 is TGTGCCAGCAGCCAAGGGCAGACCACCTCCTACAATGAGCAGTTCTTC.

J is TRBJ1-1 and V is TRBV2; possible D gene TRBD1, 6 bases. Germline assignment: CDR1 SNHLY and CDR2 FYNNEI. Trimming left V 6 bases short and J 3 bases short, with 11 bases between. The CDR3 sequence is 13 residues long. This chain's CDR3 is CASSRAGDTEAFF. CDR3 in DNA: TGTGCCAGCAGCAGAGCAGGGGACACTGAAGCTTTCTTT.

This clone appeared a few times. The V gene is TRBV2, the J gene TRBJ2-1; D gene uncertain. V dropped 6 bases and J dropped 10 bases, with 10 bases sitting between them. The CDR3 consists of 11 residues. In germline, CDR1 is SNHLY, CDR2 FYNNEI. CDR3 sequence (DNA): TGTGCCAGCAGGGTTCCCCGAGAGCAGTTCTTC. This sequence encodes CASRVPREQFF.

The chain employs TRBV18 and TRBJ2-1; D tentatively reads TRBD1 or TRBD2 (5 bases each). Trimming removed 8 bases at V and 6 bases at J, with 5 bases between. The CDR3 length is 10 residues. Germline values: CDR1 KGHSH, CDR2 LQKENI. CDR3 in amino acids: CASGGNEQFF. CDR3 nucleotide sequence: TGTGCCAGCGGGGGCAATGAGCAGTTCTTC.

V and J are TRBV2 and TRBJ2-1; 8 nucleotides match TRBD2. Germline V gene data show CDR1 as SNHLY and CDR2 as FYNNEI. CDR3 length: 15 amino acids. The V and J ends lost 9 bases and 1 base, in that order; junction bases with no gene match: 8. Here the CDR3 reads CASHNSGMSYNEQFF. Written as DNA, the CDR3 is TGTGCCAGTCATAATAGCGGGATGTCCTACAATGAGCAGTTCTTC.